This TCR beta chain came from a study of neoadjuvant nivolumab and ipilimumab in lung cancer. The repertoire was sequenced with immunoSEQ multiplex PCR; TCRdb's copy has only in-frame clones and lacks some. The top ten hold over 3% of the sample, which has 4,500 to 5,000 clones, more than 60% seen once. Germline assignment: CDR1 SNHLY and CDR2 FYNNEI. The CDR3 runs 11 residues. V dropped 6 bases and J dropped 11 bases, with 11 bases sitting between them. Sequencing was performed on normal lung tissue adjacent to the tumor, taken after neoadjuvant nivolumab, alone or with ipilimumab, at or shortly before surgery. This clonotype was sampled from an adult with non-small cell lung cancer. Some clones in this sample may be carry-over from other donors' samples. This rearrangement joins TRBV2 to TRBJ1-5; perhaps TRBD1 as D (6 bases). CDR3 amino acids: CASSYSGAQHF. The DNA of the CDR3 is TGTGCCAGCAGCTACTCAGGGGCCCAGCATTTT.